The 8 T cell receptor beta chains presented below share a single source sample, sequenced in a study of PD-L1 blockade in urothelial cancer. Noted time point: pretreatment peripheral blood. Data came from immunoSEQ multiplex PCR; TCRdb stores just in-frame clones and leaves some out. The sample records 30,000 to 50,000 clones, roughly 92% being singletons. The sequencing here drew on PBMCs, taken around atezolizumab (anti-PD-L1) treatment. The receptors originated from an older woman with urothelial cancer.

CDR3 loop: CASSLGQPLHGYTF. CDR3 bases: TGTGCCAGCAGTTTAGGACAGCCCCTCCATGGCTACACCTTC. The chain couples TRBV28 to TRBJ1-2, with D maybe TRBD1 (6 bases). This CDR3 region has 14 residues. Trimming took 2 bases from V and 6 from J, leaving 13 bases between them. The germline V gene has CDR1 MDHEN and CDR2 SYDVKM.

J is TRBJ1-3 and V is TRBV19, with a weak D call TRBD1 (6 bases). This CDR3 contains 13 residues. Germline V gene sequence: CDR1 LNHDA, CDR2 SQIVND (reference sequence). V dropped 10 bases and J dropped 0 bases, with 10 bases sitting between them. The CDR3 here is CATEQGSGNTIYF. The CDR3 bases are TGTGCCACTGAACAGGGCTCTGGAAACACCATATATTTT.

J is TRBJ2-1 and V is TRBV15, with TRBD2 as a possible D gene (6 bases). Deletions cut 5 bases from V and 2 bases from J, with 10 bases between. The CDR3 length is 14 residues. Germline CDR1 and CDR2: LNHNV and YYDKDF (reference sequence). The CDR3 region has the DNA TGTGCCACCAGCCCTAGCGTGGCCTACAATGAGCAGTTCTTC. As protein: CATSPSVAYNEQFF.

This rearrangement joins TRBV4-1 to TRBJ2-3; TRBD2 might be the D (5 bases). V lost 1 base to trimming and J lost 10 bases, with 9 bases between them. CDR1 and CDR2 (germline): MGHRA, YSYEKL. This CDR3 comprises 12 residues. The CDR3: CASSQGGFPQYF. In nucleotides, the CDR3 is TGCGCCAGCAGCCAAGGAGGGTTTCCGCAGTATTTT.

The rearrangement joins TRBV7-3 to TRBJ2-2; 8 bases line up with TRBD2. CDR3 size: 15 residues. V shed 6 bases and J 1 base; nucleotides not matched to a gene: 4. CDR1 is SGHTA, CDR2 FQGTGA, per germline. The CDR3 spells CASRRTSQNTGELFF. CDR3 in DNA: TGTGCCAGCAGGAGGACTAGCCAGAACACCGGGGAGCTGTTTTTT.

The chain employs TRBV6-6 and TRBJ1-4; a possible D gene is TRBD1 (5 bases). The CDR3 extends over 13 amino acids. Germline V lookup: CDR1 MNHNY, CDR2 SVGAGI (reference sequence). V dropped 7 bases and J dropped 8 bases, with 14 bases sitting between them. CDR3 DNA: TGTGCCAGCAAACAGGATGGAAGAGAAAAACTGTTTTTT. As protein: CASKQDGREKLFF.

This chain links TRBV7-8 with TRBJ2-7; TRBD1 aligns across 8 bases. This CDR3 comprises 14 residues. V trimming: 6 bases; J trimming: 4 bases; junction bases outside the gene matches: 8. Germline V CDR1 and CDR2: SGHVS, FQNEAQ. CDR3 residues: CASRLRQGSYEQYF. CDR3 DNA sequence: TGTGCCAGCAGACTGCGACAGGGGAGTTACGAGCAGTACTTC.

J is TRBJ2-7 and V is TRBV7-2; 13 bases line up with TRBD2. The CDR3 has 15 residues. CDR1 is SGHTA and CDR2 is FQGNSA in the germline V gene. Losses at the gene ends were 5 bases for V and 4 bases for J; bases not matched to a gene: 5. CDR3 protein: CASSLQTSGRYEQYF. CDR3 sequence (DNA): TGTGCCAGCAGCCTCCAGACTAGCGGGAGGTACGAGCAGTACTTC.